These 9 T cell receptor beta chains came from one sample sequenced in a study of CD8+CD57+ T cells in acquired aplastic anemia. Genomic DNA, serving as template, underwent TCR beta VDJ and CDR3 profiling. A single record per CDR3 protein comes from TCRdb applying MiXCR to the reads. Among approximately 99,000 distinct CDR3 sequences listed, 40% to 65% were seen once. Sequenced material: sorted CD4+, CD8+, or CD8+CD57+ T cells (not recorded which) from PBMCs. The receptor set was obtained from a human donor in good health, serving as a control.

The rearrangement uses TRBV29-1 and TRBJ1-1, with TRBD1 as a possible D gene (6 bases). The CDR3 is 11 residues long. V gave up 3 bases and J gave up 8 bases, with 10 bases separating them. From germline, CDR1 is SQVTM and CDR2 ANQGSEA. In DNA, the CDR3 is TGCAGCGTTGACCCTACAGGGGAAGCTTTCTTT. Its protein product is CSVDPTGEAFF.

In this sample, this clonotype turned up a few times. Possible read error: a much larger clone is one base away. The chain is built from TRBV7-9 and TRBJ2-5; tentatively, D is TRBD1 (6 bases). Germline V CDR1 and CDR2: SEHNR, FQNEAQ (reference sequence). With 2 bases removed from V and 4 bases from J, the gap between germline ends came to 17 bases. This CDR3 has 16 amino acids. DNA for the CDR3: TGTGCCAGCAGCTTACCGCACAGGGAAGACCTAGAGACCCAGTACTTC. This sequence encodes CASSLPHREDLETQYF.

This clonotype was seen ten or more times. This chain joins TRBV10-2 and TRBJ2-1; D remains ambiguous. Trimming removed 8 bases at V and 8 bases at J, with 10 bases between. The germline gives CDR1 WSHSY, CDR2 SAAADI. The CDR3 has 11 amino acids. The CDR3 here is CASRLSDEQFF. The CDR3 DNA reads TGCGCCAGCCGTCTATCGGATGAGCAGTTCTTC.

This chain connects TRBV25-1 to TRBJ1-2; 9 bases agree with TRBD1. V gave up 6 bases and J gave up 7 bases; unmatched junction bases: 9. The germline V gene has CDR1 MGHDK and CDR2 SYGVNS. The CDR3 is 14 amino acids. CDR3: CASSLDWTGVGYTF. CDR3 DNA: TGTGCCAGCAGCTTGGACTGGACAGGGGTTGGCTACACCTTC.

The chain links TRBV2 to TRBJ1-6; D perhaps matches TRBD1 (5 bases). The CDR3 totals 12 residues. Per germline, CDR1 SNHLY and CDR2 FYNNEI. V was clipped by 11 bases and J by 10 bases, with 15 bases between them. CDR3 bases: TGTGCCGGTAGGCAGGGAAACTCACCCCTCCACTTT. The encoded protein is CAGRQGNSPLHF. Supplemented by reference TRBV2 and TRBJ1-6, the full variable domain reads EPEVTQTPSHQVTQMGQEVILRCVPISNHLYFYWYRQILGQKVEFLVSFYNNEISEKSEIFDDQFSVERPDGSNFTLKIRSTKLEDSAMYFCAGRQGNSPLHFGNGTRLTVT.

The J gene is TRBJ2-7, the V gene TRBV29-1; unclear D gene. The V and J ends lost 2 bases and 2 bases respectively, with 16 bases between them. The CDR3 is made up of 15 amino acids. The V gene's germline CDR1 is SQVTM and CDR2 ANQGSEA. In nucleotides, the CDR3 is TGCAGCGTTGAATCCCATAAGAAAGGGACCTACGAGCAGTACTTC. It is translated as CSVESHKKGTYEQYF.

This clonotype was observed a handful of times. The chain has TRBV10-2 and TRBJ2-5; a weak D match, TRBD1 (6 bases). Germline values: CDR1 WSHSY, CDR2 SAAADI. Trimming removed 2 bases from V and 2 bases from J, with 12 bases in between. This CDR3 is built from 15 residues. Here the CDR3 reads CASSERLGQQETQYF. CDR3 DNA: TGCGCCAGCAGTGAGAGGCTAGGACAGCAAGAGACCCAGTACTTC.

J is TRBJ2-1 and V is TRBV19; tentatively, D is TRBD1 (6 bases). V lost 5 bases and J 0 bases, leaving 11 bases between the germline ends. The CDR3 is 15 amino acids. Per germline, CDR1 LNHDA and CDR2 SQIVND (reference sequence). CDR3 DNA: TGTGCCAGTAGTGTACAGGGTAGCTCCTACAATGAGCAGTTCTTC. Translated, it gives CASSVQGSSYNEQFF.

V gene TRBV5-1 combines with J gene TRBJ2-7; D may be TRBD1 (7 bases). V dropped 0 bases and J dropped 2 bases, with 12 bases sitting between them. CDR3 size: 15 residues. Germline V gives CDR1 SGHRS, CDR2 YFSETQ. Here the CDR3 reads CASSLATGRTYEQYF. In DNA form, the CDR3 reads TGCGCCAGCAGCTTGGCGACAGGGAGGACCTACGAGCAGTACTTC. The whole variable domain, filled in from reference TRBV5-1 and TRBJ2-7, reads KAGVTQTPRYLIKTRGQQVTLSCSPISGHRSVSWYQQTPGQGLQFLFEYFSETQRNKGNFPGRFSGRQFSNSRSEMNVSTLELGDSALYLCASSLATGRTYEQYFGPGTRLTVT.